This paragraph reports one TCR beta chain. The entry originates in a study of T cell responses to AZD1222 COVID-19 vaccine. Sequencing was performed with immunoSEQ multiplex PCR; in TCRdb, only in-frame clones are kept and a portion is missing. Found here are over 100,000 clones, approximately 91% of them singletons; the top ten hold 2.4%. The CDR3 loop spans 11 amino acids. Trimming took off 11 bases at V and 6 bases at J, with 13 bases between the two ends. Germline loops: CDR1 ENHRY, CDR2 SYGVKD. The sequencing used peripheral blood, collected on day 0 of AZD1222 vaccination. This chain uses TRBV10-3 with TRBJ1-1; D is ambiguous. The sequence was collected from an adult in good health. Here the CDR3 DNA reads TGTGCCGCCCGGACTGGGTCTGAAGCTTTCTTT. Amino acid sequence: CAARTGSEAFF.